This T cell receptor (beta chain) was sequenced in a study of T cell responses to AZD1222 COVID-19 vaccine. The study's findings and limits: Clonal diversity may have been underestimated, and the donors were mostly white British, with more females than males. Repertoire samples came only from after the peak T cell response. Compared with day 0, the breadth and depth of the Spike-specific TCR repertoire rose significantly after two doses of AZD1222. The reported proportion of spike-specific TCRs targeting unmutated variant regions was nearly half.

Comments on this clone: Its antigen is unidentified.

Sequencing used immunoSEQ multiplex PCR; TCRdb keeps in-frame clones, though not all of them. The sample lists about 94,000 clones, approximately 90% occurring once. The sequence derives from an adult in good health. The sample here was peripheral blood, taken on day 0 of AZD1222 vaccination.

CDR3 sequence reads: CASSRAPSSSGELFF. For the CDR3, the DNA is TGTGCCAGCAGCCGGGCTCCTTCGAGCTCCGGGGAGCTGTTTTTT. The V gene is TRBV7-2, the J gene TRBJ2-2; D call uncertain. V was shortened by 5 bases and J by 6 bases, with 16 bases between the two germline ends. The CDR3 contains 15 residues. Germline V gives CDR1 SGHTA, CDR2 FQGNSA.